What follows is one T cell receptor beta chain and its context. The antigen this receptor binds is unknown. The input lacks base qualities; no much larger clone sits a single base away. This sample was taken from a study of CD8 T cells in Susac syndrome (dated 2019 in TCRdb). Regarding the complete study: Whether CD8+ T cell activation and differentiation in Susac syndrome was antigen driven was tested using repertoire sequencing.

CDR1 and CDR2, looked up from the germline V gene, are MNHEY and SVGAGI. The germline V end is reduced by 1 base and the J end by 7 bases; junction bases left unmatched: 4. The CDR3, from cysteine to phenylalanine, totals 14 residues. CDR3 DNA is the only sequence kept; it has 42 bases, read in frame from the first base. What the study reported, not specific to this receptor: The study acknowledged that relatively few individuals were included in the TCR sequencing and HLA analysis.

RNA was extracted with the RNeasy kit and roughly 0.45 to 1 ug was reverse transcribed using random hexamers. The immunoSEQ multiplex PCR assay, covering 54 Vbeta and 13 Jbeta segments, was used to amplify TCR beta CDR3 regions. Bias from PCR amplification was corrected by using a synthetic template baseline for primer optimization and for computational correction. The paper's processing steps were these. Reads were annotated to V, D and J genes according to IMGT and were analyzed with immunoSEQ Analyzer, with only productive sequences retained. To calculate clonality, Shannon entropy was normalized by log2 of the number of productive unique sequences and then subtracted from one. For each patient and control, public and private clones were evaluated within the 100 most prevalent clones. Clones were defined as Susac-specific when absent from the healthy and MS cohorts, from about a thousand published viral clones and from other ImmuneACCESS disease sequences. The public sequencing data were trimmed at Q25 with fastp and processed into clonotypes with MiXCR by TCRdb, which kept only in-frame beta chains. For every CDR3 protein sequence, its rows merge into one entry that carries the most common genes and DNA. These V and J calls are TCRdb output, not the study's own analysis. Here the sample has over 100,000 distinct CDR3 sequences; about 96% occur a single time. The ten most abundant clones make up more than 0.08% of the sample.

Peripheral blood CD8+ and CD4+ T cells from healthy donors, Susac syndrome patients and multiple sclerosis patients were profiled by high-throughput TCR beta sequencing. Healthy donors were included as age- and sex-matched controls. Bulk CD8+ and CD4+ T cells were purified by magnetic negative isolation, while CD8+ TEMRA cells were enriched using FACS. Blood was collected in EDTA tubes and processed within 24 hours, with PBMCs isolated through density gradient centrifugation. PBMCs intended for TCR sequencing were cryopreserved in liquid nitrogen and were subsequently thawed in a 37 degrees C water bath. The sorted or isolated CD4+, CD8+ and CD8+ TEMRA cells had a purity of 90% or higher.

Recombination connected TRBV6-5 to TRBJ2-1, with 7 junctional bases fitting TRBD2. This sequence was found in a human donor in good health. The sample taken for sequencing was CD4+ T cells from PBMCs. The CDR3 protein: CASSYFSRGNEQFF. The sequence in DNA is TGTGCCAGCAGTTACTTCTCGCGGGGGAATGAGCAGTTCTTC.